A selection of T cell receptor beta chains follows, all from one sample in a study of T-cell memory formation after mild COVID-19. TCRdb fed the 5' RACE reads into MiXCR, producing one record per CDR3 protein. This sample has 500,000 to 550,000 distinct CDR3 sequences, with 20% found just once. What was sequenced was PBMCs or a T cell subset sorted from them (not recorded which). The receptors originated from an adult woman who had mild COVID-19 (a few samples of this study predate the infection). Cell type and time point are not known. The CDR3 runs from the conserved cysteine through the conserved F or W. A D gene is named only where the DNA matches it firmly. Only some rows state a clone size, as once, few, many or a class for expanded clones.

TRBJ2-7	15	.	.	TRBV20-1	CSAREGRNPTYEQYF	TGCAGTGCTAGAGAAGGGAGGAACCCAACCTACGAGCAGTACTTC
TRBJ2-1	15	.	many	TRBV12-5	CASGPFKGQKNEQFF	TGTGCTAGTGGCCCCTTTAAGGGACAAAAAAATGAGCAGTTCTTC
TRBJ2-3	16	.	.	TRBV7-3	CASSLSPGESTDTQYF	TGTGCCAGCAGCTTAAGTCCCGGCGAAAGCACAGATACGCAGTATTTT
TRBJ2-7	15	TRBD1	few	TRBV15	CATSGDRDDSYEQYF	TGTGCCACCAGCGGGGACAGGGACGATTCCTACGAGCAGTACTTC
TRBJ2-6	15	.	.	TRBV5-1	CASRIEPSGANVLTF	TGCGCCAGCAGAATTGAACCGTCTGGGGCCAACGTCCTGACTTTC
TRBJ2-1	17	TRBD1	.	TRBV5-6	CASSLGTEPSSYNEQFF	TGTGCCAGCAGCCTCGGGACAGAGCCGAGCTCCTACAATGAGCAGTTCTTC
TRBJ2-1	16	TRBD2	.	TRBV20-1	CSARDPRTSGYNEQFF	TGCAGTGCTAGAGACCCCAGGACTAGCGGTTACAATGAGCAGTTCTTC
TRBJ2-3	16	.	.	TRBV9	CASSVRAVGGADTQYF	TGTGCCAGCAGCGTGCGGGCGGTCGGAGGCGCAGATACGCAGTATTTT
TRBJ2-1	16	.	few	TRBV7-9	CASSLEGRDTYNEQFF	TGTGCCAGCAGCTTAGAGGGCAGGGACACCTACAATGAGCAGTTCTTC
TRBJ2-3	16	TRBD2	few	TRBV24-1	CATSDLAGGGTDTQYF	TGTGCCACCAGTGACCTAGCGGGAGGAGGCACAGATACGCAGTATTTT
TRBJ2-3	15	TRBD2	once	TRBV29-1	CSVWSGLVETDTQYF	TGCAGCGTGTGGTCGGGACTAGTCGAAACAGATACGCAGTATTTT
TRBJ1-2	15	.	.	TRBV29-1	CSVEREYFRRLGYTF	TGCAGCGTTGAAAGGGAGTATTTCCGGCGACTTGGCTACACCTTC
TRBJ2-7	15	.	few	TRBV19	CASTPGEGQKYEQYF	TGTGCCAGTACCCCAGGAGAAGGACAAAAATACGAGCAGTACTTC
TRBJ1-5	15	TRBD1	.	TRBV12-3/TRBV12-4	CASSFNRGSNQPQHF	TGTGCCAGCAGTTTTAACAGGGGCTCCAATCAGCCCCAGCATTTT
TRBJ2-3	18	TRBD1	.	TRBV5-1	CASSPFLGQAMGTDTQYF	TGCGCCAGCAGCCCCTTCCTGGGACAGGCGATGGGTACAGATACGCAGTATTTT
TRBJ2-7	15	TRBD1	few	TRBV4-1	CASSHLGQALYEQYF	TGCGCCAGCAGCCACCTGGGACAGGCCCTCTACGAGCAGTACTTC
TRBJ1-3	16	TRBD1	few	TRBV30	CAWSPDGTGSIYTIYF	TGTGCCTGGAGTCCAGACGGGACAGGGTCTATTTACACCATATATTTT
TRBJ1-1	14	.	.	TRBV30	CAWSVGAGVTEAFF	TGTGCCTGGAGTGTAGGGGCAGGGGTTACTGAAGCTTTCTTT
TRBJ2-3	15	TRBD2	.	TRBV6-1	CASSQSWTSGGTQYF	TGTGCCAGCAGCCAAAGTTGGACTAGCGGGGGTACGCAGTATTTT
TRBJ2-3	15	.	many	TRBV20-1	CSARQDSLSTDTQYF	TGCAGTGCTAGACAGGACTCCTTGAGCACAGATACGCAGTATTTT
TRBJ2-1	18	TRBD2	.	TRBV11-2	CASSRGPFRLAVYNEQFF	TGTGCCAGCAGCCGCGGTCCCTTTCGGCTAGCGGTCTACAATGAGCAGTTCTTC
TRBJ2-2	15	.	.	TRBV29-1	CSVEIRGQNTGELFF	TGCAGCGTTGAAATAAGAGGACAGAACACCGGGGAGCTGTTTTTT
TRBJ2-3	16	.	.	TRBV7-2	CASSLMSGRRADTQYF	TGTGCCAGCAGCTTAATGTCCGGTCGCAGGGCAGATACGCAGTATTTT
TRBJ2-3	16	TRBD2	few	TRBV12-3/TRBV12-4	CASRPQVAGGPDTQYF	TGTGCCAGCAGGCCCCAAGTAGCGGGGGGCCCAGATACGCAGTATTTT
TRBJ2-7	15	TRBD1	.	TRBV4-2	CASSHDGTGFYEQYF	TGTGCCAGCAGTCACGACGGGACAGGGTTCTACGAGCAGTACTTC
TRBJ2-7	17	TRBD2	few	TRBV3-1	CASSQDERLAGRYEQYF	TGTGCCAGCAGCCAAGATGAGAGGCTAGCGGGACGGTACGAGCAGTACTTC
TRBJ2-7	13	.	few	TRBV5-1	CASRTTAAYEQYF	TGCGCCAGCAGAACGACAGCCGCCTACGAGCAGTACTTC
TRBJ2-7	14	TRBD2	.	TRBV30	CAWAGLADRYEQYF	TGTGCCTGGGCGGGACTAGCCGACCGCTACGAGCAGTACTTC
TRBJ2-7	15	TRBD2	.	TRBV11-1	CASSLARGASYEQYF	TGTGCCAGCAGCTTAGCGCGGGGGGCTTCCTACGAGCAGTACTTC
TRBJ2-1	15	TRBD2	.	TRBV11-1	CASSLGTSGTNEQFF	TGTGCCAGCAGCTTAGGGACTAGCGGGACCAATGAGCAGTTCTTC
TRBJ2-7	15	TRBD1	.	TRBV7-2	CASSLGTGGRREQYF	TGTGCCAGCAGCTTAGGGACAGGGGGGAGACGCGAGCAGTACTTC
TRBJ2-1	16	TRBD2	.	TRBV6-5	CASSPTSGRAVYEQFF	TGTGCCAGCAGCCCAACTAGCGGGAGGGCCGTATATGAGCAGTTCTTC
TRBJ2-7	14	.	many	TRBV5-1	CASSLGGGPYEQYF	TGCGCCAGCAGCTTGGGTGGGGGACCCTACGAGCAGTACTTC
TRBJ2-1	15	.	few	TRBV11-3	CASSLVVALGNEQFF	TGTGCCAGCAGCTTAGTGGTGGCGCTGGGTAATGAGCAGTTCTTC
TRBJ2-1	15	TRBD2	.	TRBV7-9	CASRPRLAGDYEQFF	TGTGCCAGCAGACCGAGACTAGCGGGAGATTATGAGCAGTTCTTC
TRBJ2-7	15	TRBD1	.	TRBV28	CASSSAGTGGDEQYF	TGTGCCAGCAGTTCAGCCGGGACAGGGGGCGACGAGCAGTACTTC
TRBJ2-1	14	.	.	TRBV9	CASSVVAVGNEQFF	TGTGCCAGCAGCGTAGTGGCAGTCGGCAATGAGCAGTTCTTC
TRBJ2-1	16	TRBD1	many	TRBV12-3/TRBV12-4	CASRQDRGPPYNEQFF	TGTGCCAGCAGGCAAGACAGGGGGCCCCCCTACAATGAGCAGTTCTTC
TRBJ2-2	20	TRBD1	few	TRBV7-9	CASSLPGTGGRNANTGELFF	TGTGCCAGCAGCTTACCCGGGACAGGGGGAAGGAACGCGAACACCGGGGAGCTGTTTTTT
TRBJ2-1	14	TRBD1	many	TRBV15	CATSSGQGGGEQFF	TGTGCCACCAGCAGCGGACAGGGAGGAGGTGAGCAGTTCTTC
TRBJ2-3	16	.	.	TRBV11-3	CASSSYHARKTDTQYF	TGTGCCAGCAGCTCCTACCACGCGAGAAAAACAGATACGCAGTATTTT
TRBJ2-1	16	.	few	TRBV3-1	CASSSKGGWTYNEQFF	TGTGCCAGCAGCTCTAAGGGGGGATGGACCTACAATGAGCAGTTCTTC
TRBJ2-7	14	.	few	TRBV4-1	CASSQVRFRPEQYF	TGCGCCAGCAGCCAGGTGCGATTTCGTCCCGAGCAGTACTTC
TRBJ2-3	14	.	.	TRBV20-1	CSARAGSSTDTQYF	TGCAGTGCTAGAGCAGGGTCTAGCACAGATACGCAGTATTTT
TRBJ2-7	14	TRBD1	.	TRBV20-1	CSARVNRGYSEQYF	TGCAGTGCTAGAGTCAACAGGGGGTATTCCGAGCAGTACTTC
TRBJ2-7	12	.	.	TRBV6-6	CASSDPHYEQYF	TGTGCCAGCAGTGATCCTCACTACGAGCAGTACTTC
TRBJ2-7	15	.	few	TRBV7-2	CASTLRTASGYEQYF	TGTGCCAGCACACTGAGGACGGCGTCCGGCTACGAGCAGTACTTC
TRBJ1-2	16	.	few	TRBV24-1	CATSDPAGTGEYGYTF	TGTGCCACCAGTGACCCTGCCGGTACAGGCGAGTATGGCTACACCTTC
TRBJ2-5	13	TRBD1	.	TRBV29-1	CSVATGGGETQYF	TGCAGCGTTGCGACAGGGGGGGGGGAGACCCAGTACTTC
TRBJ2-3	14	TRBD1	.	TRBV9	CASRQGASTDTQYF	TGTGCCAGCAGGCAGGGGGCAAGCACAGATACGCAGTATTTT
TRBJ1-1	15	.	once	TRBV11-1	CASSLWGATNTEAFF	TGTGCCAGCAGCTTATGGGGGGCGACGAACACTGAAGCTTTCTTT
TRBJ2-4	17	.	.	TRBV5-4	CASSRTPGTRPEDIQYF	TGTGCCAGCAGCCGAACCCCCGGGACCCGTCCAGAAGACATTCAGTACTTC
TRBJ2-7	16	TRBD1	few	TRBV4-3	CASSQGTGASSYEQYF	TGCGCCAGCAGCCAAGGGACAGGGGCGAGCTCCTACGAGCAGTACTTC
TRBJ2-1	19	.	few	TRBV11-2	CASSLDPGAEKSSYNEQFF	TGTGCCAGCAGCTTAGATCCCGGAGCCGAAAAAAGCTCCTACAATGAGCAGTTCTTC
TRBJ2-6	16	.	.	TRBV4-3	CASSQGVSSGANVLTF	TGCGCCAGCAGCCAGGGGGTCAGCTCTGGGGCCAACGTCCTGACTTTC
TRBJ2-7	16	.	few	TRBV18	CASSPPSRGLFYEQYF	TGTGCCAGCTCACCGCCTTCCCGCGGTTTATTCTACGAGCAGTACTTC